This is a list of T cell receptor beta chains from one sample in a study of OX40 agonist ivuxolimab in advanced cancers. Clones were read by immunoSEQ multiplex PCR, and TCRdb kept only the in-frame ones, dropping some. Of 50,000 to 70,000 clones in the sample, approximately 81% are singletons; the top ten hold roughly 3.1%. This specimen was CD4+ or CD8+ T cells sorted from blood, taken in a trial of the OX40 agonist ivuxolimab. These receptors were obtained from an adult with an advanced solid tumor such as melanoma, head and neck, liver or kidney cancer. The CDR3 runs from the conserved cysteine through the conserved F or W. Each record gives: V gene, J gene, CDR3 protein.

V: TRBV7-3; J: TRBJ2-3; CDR3: CASSLRRGGGDTQYF
V: TRBV4-1; J: TRBJ2-5; CDR3: CASSQGTSGRSQETQYF
V: TRBV18; J: TRBJ1-2; CDR3: CASSPLNGPGNYGYTF
V: TRBV28; J: TRBJ1-2; CDR3: CASSFDNYGYTF
V: TRBV5-1; J: TRBJ2-5; CDR3: CASGTGTSRETQYF
V: TRBV7-9; J: TRBJ2-7; CDR3: CASSPGLALLAGYEQYF
V: TRBV6-1; J: TRBJ1-5; CDR3: CASSEPGQGDQPQHF
V: TRBV9; J: TRBJ2-5; CDR3: CASSPVAGVGETQYF
V: TRBV7-2; J: TRBJ1-5; CDR3: CASSLMGGSDSNQPQHF
V: TRBV13; J: TRBJ1-2; CDR3: CASSAQGAAGYTF
V: TRBV6-5; J: TRBJ2-1; CDR3: CASSYTGGGSANEQFF
V: TRBV20-1; J: TRBJ2-5; CDR3: CSASFAPQYF
V: TRBV7-8; J: TRBJ2-2; CDR3: CASSARDRATGELFF
V: TRBV30; J: TRBJ1-3; CDR3: CAWSVGTGGLRNTIYF
V: TRBV7-2; J: TRBJ2-3; CDR3: CASSFGQGLDTQYF
V: TRBV5-6; J: TRBJ1-1; CDR3: CASDLAQQGSEAFF
V: TRBV7-6; J: TRBJ2-2; CDR3: CASSRSRLGTAGELFF
V: TRBV5-6; J: TRBJ1-2; CDR3: CASSLLRADGYTF
V: TRBV28; J: TRBJ2-5; CDR3: CASRTGLLQETQYF
V: TRBV18; J: TRBJ2-7; CDR3: CASSPSAGSYEQYF